The clone carrying this T cell receptor (beta chain) was recorded at least ten times. Its specificity is not known. This entry comes from a study of T cells in Graves' hyperthyroidism and ophthalmopathy. Study conclusions and caveats: Progression to ophthalmopathy was predicted a median of approximately 6.4 months early. Most thyroid clonotypes with frequency above 0.001 were detected in blood.

RNA transcripts gave rise to amplified TCR beta CDR3 regions. The primer set for the first-round RT-PCR of the TCR CDR3 was HTBI. Each CDR3 protein is one row after TCRdb ran MiXCR on the multiplex PCR reads. The table has more than 500,000 distinct CDR3 sequences, 14% seen once. The CDR3 covers 14 residues. V was cut by 4 bases and J by 5 bases, with 15 bases left in between. The V gene's germline CDR1 is SNHLY and CDR2 FYNNEI. The chain employs TRBV2 and TRBJ2-7; perhaps TRBD1 as D (6 bases). The TCR comes from a middle-aged woman with Graves' hyperthyroidism. Sequenced material: blood. CDR3 coding DNA: TGTGCCAGCAGTGTGGCGACAGGTCCAAACGAGCAGTACTTC. Residues: CASSVATGPNEQYF. Full variable domain (rest looked up from reference TRBV2 and TRBJ2-7): EPEVTQTPSHQVTQMGQEVILRCVPISNHLYFYWYRQILGQKVEFLVSFYNNEISEKSEIFDDQFSVERPDGSNFTLKIRSTKLEDSAMYFCASSVATGPNEQYFGPGTRLTVT.